This record looks at one T cell receptor beta chain sequence and its context. Its antigen specificity is not known. The record has no base qualities; no much larger clone is one base away. The data belong to a study of glioma-infiltrating T cells (dated by TCRdb to 2015 to 2016). The study in broad terms: Sequencing of TCR alpha- and beta-chain repertoires was performed on glioma tissue, on non-neoplastic brain tissue, and on matched peripheral blood mononuclear cells. The paired cohort was made up of three low-grade glioma patients, several primary glioblastoma patients and three non-glioma patients who contributed non-neoplastic brain tissue. To gauge divergence between tissue and blood T-cell populations, every tissue-infiltrating repertoire was compared against the peripheral blood repertoire from the same patient. Findings and caveats that apply to the study as a whole: Very few CDR3 sequences were found to be shared between tissue and blood, and this scarcity was attributed to high CDR3 diversity and limited sampling. Small numbers underpinned the group comparisons: roughly 8 glioblastoma patients, three low-grade glioma patients and three non-neoplastic patients. VJ-independent divergence between tissue and blood was found to be below expectation in non-neoplastic patients but above expectation in all gliomas, particularly low-grade gliomas.

TCR alpha and beta CDR3 regions were amplified with the iRepertoire nested amplicon-rescue multiplex PCR (arm-PCR) platform from RNA. The input for one-step reverse transcription and amplification was about 85-450 ng of tissue mRNA or PBMC total RNA. Following bead purification, Illumina adapters were added through a secondary multiplex PCR, and the libraries were then gel-purified between 200 and 400 bp. Libraries carried internal 6-nucleotide barcodes used for demultiplexing. Libraries were sequenced on an Illumina MiSeq with 2x220 or 2x250 nucleotide paired-end reads. In the original analysis: Paired reads were merged using FLASH 1.2.11 and were aligned to the GRCh37 human genome using BWA-MEM, after which TRA and TRB reads were extracted. An IMGT-derived reference of cassette sequences and CDR3 motifs, with pseudogenes included, was used for V and J assignment. Three-frame translation of reads was performed, and productive CDR3s were defined as those with a C...FGXG motif and no stop codons. Clonotypes were defined as unique combinations of V-J cassette pair and CDR3 amino acid sequence. Filtering of reads was based on Hamming distance, with the threshold set by the sequence error rate of each sample in mapped regions. TCRdb reran the public reads through fastp at Q25 and MiXCR, keeping productive beta chains. Every entry covers one CDR3 protein and lists the most common genes and DNA from its rows. These V and J calls derive from TCRdb rather than the authors' analysis. For this sample there are around 130,000 distinct CDR3 sequences; under 25% appear just once. The ten largest account for 27% of the sample.

The trim is 5 bases for V and 5 bases for J, with a gap of 13 bases between the germline ends. The CDR1 and CDR2 encoded by the germline V gene are SGHAT and FQNNGV. From cysteine to valine, the CDR3 is 13 amino acids long. Only the CDR3 DNA is retained, 39 bases long and in frame from the first base. This chain is built from TRBV11-2 and TRBJ2-7; TRBD2 could be the D gene, as 5 bases match. The origin of this receptor is a human donor with low-grade glioma or glioblastoma, undergoing nonglioma brain surgery, or in good health (not recorded which). Sequenced input: glioma tissue, nonneoplastic brain tissue, or PBMCs (not recorded which). At the DNA level, the sequence is TGTGCCAGCAGCGTTGGGTCGGGGAACGAGCAGTACGTC. The encoded protein is CASSVGSGNEQYV.